This passage covers 15 T cell receptor beta chains from one sample sequenced in a study of blood T cell repertoires in COVID-19. Assay used: immunoSEQ multiplex PCR; TCRdb lists only in-frame clones, some missing. The sample contains fewer than 250,000 clones, roughly 79% of which appear only once. The sequenced sample was PBMCs or T cells enriched from blood (not recorded which). Receptor source: a woman between 50 and 59 years old with acute COVID-19.

This clone was counted once. V gene TRBV25-1 combines with J gene TRBJ2-7; perhaps TRBD1 as D (6 bases). Germline loops: CDR1 MGHDK, CDR2 SYGVNS. This CDR3 contains 12 residues. The V end was cut by 6 bases, the J end by 1 base, with 7 bases between. The CDR3 region is CASSRGSYEQYF. CDR3 bases: TGTGCCAGCAGCAGGGGATCCTACGAGCAGTACTTC.

The rearrangement uses TRBV5-1 and TRBJ2-6; 7 nucleotides line up with TRBD1. The CDR3 covers 16 residues. The germline V gene encodes CDR1 SGHRS and CDR2 YFSETQ. J lost 2 bases, V lost 4 bases, and 6 bases had no gene match. For the CDR3, the DNA is TGCGCCAGCAGCCCGACAGGGTCCCCTGGGGCCAACGTCCTGACTTTC. Encoded protein: CASSPTGSPGANVLTF.

This chain joins TRBV5-6 and TRBJ2-5; 7 bases fit TRBD2. Germline V lookup: CDR1 SGHDT, CDR2 YYEEEE. The CDR3 extends over 14 amino acids. J gave up 4 bases and V 4 bases, and 7 bases lay outside the gene matches. DNA of the CDR3: TGTGCCAGCAGCCTCAATGGCGGGGGAGAGACCCAGTACTTC. Amino acid sequence: CASSLNGGGETQYF.

Only a few counts were recorded for this clone. The chain recombines TRBV5-1 with TRBJ2-1, with D possibly being TRBD1 (7 bases). The CDR3 totals 12 residues. CDR1 and CDR2 from the germline V gene are SGHRS and YFSETQ. Trimming removed 2 bases from V and 10 bases from J, with 10 bases in between. CDR3 region: CASSFQGGEQFF. The CDR3 region has the DNA TGCGCCAGCAGCTTCCAGGGGGGCGAGCAGTTCTTC. Variable domain in full (rest from reference TRBV5-1 and TRBJ2-1): KAGVTQTPRYLIKTRGQQVTLSCSPISGHRSVSWYQQTPGQGLQFLFEYFSETQRNKGNFPGRFSGRQFSNSRSEMNVSTLELGDSALYLCASSFQGGEQFFGPGTRLTVL.

The J gene is TRBJ2-1, the V gene TRBV7-2; 8 bases agree with TRBD1. With 2 bases clipped from V and 7 bases from J, the junction kept 4 bases outside the gene matches. This CDR3 has 14 amino acids. The V gene's germline CDR1 is SGHTA and CDR2 FQGNSA. CDR3 sequence (DNA): TGTGCCAGCAGCTTAAGGACAGGGTTGAATGAGCAGTTCTTC. Its translation is CASSLRTGLNEQFF.

This clone came up once. The rearrangement joins TRBV7-9 to TRBJ2-5, with D hard to call. Trimming cost V 0 bases and J 8 bases, with 7 bases left between them. There are 12 residues in the CDR3. Germline V lookup: CDR1 SEHNR, CDR2 FQNEAQ (reference sequence). CDR3 nucleotide sequence: TGTGCCAGCAGCTTAGCGAGTCTCACCCAGTACTTC. Translated, it gives CASSLASLTQYF. Filled out from reference TRBV7-9 and TRBJ2-5, the complete variable domain reads DTGVSQNPRHKITKRGQNVTFRCDPISEHNRLYWYRQTLGQGPEFLTYFQNEAQLEKSRLLSDRFSAERPKGSFSTLEIQRTEQGDSAMYLCASSLASLTQYFGPGTRLLVL.

The chain is built from TRBV4-3 and TRBJ1-3; TRBD1 might be the D (5 bases). Germline V gene data show CDR1 as LGHNA and CDR2 as YSLEER. This CDR3 spans 16 amino acids. The germline V and J ends were trimmed by 1 base and 0 bases, with 10 bases remaining between them. This CDR3 is CASSQAQGFSGNTIYF. The CDR3 DNA is TGCGCCAGCAGCCAAGCCCAGGGCTTCTCTGGAAACACCATATATTTT.

The rearrangement links TRBV27 to TRBJ1-6; no definite D call. V dropped 2 bases and J dropped 0 bases, with 11 bases sitting between them. Germline values: CDR1 MNHEY, CDR2 SMNVEV (reference sequence). The CDR3 is 17 residues long. CDR3 amino acids: CASSLGGSSSYNSPLHF. The CDR3 DNA reads TGTGCCAGCAGTTTAGGAGGGAGCAGCTCCTATAATTCACCCCTCCACTTT.

The rearrangement joins TRBV7-2 to TRBJ1-5; 7 nucleotides match TRBD1. After removal of 3 bases from V and 6 bases from J, the junction contained 2 bases not matched to a gene. This CDR3 contains 13 residues. CDR1 is SGHTA, CDR2 FQGNSA, per germline. The CDR3 DNA reads TGTGCCAGCAGCTTCAACAGGGGTCAGCCCCAGCATTTT. Its translation: CASSFNRGQPQHF.

The chain is built from TRBV3-1 (or the pseudogene TRBV3-2) and TRBJ1-5; 10 bases line up with TRBD1. V lost 3 bases, J lost 15 bases, and 5 bases stayed unmatched. This CDR3 spans 12 amino acids. The germline CDR1 and CDR2 sequences are LGHDT and YNNKEL (reference sequence). The CDR3 region has the DNA TGTGCCAGCAGCCAGGGACAGGGGCTGCGGCATTTT. Translation: CASSQGQGLRHF.

The rearrangement uses TRBV11-3 and TRBJ2-7; no firm D call. The germline CDR1 and CDR2 sequences are SGHNT and YENEEA. V lost 5 bases and J lost 3, with 14 bases in between. The length of the CDR3 is 14 residues. DNA of the CDR3: TGTGCCAGCAGCCCCCCGAGCGCCCTCTACGAGCAGTACTTC. Encoded protein: CASSPPSALYEQYF.

This clone has a single count. The gene calls are TRBV10-2 and TRBJ2-7; possible D gene TRBD2, 5 bases. Trimming took off 10 bases at V and 4 bases at J, with 20 bases between the two ends. The CDR3 totals 14 residues. Germline lookup yields CDR1 WSHSY and CDR2 SAAADI. CDR3 sequence: CATVSLAPPYEQYF. CDR3 bases: TGCGCCACCGTCAGTCTAGCTCCCCCGTACGAGCAGTACTTC.

This chain uses TRBV3-1 (or the pseudogene TRBV3-2) with TRBJ1-5; D not certain. The CDR3 has 15 residues. V lost 3 bases to trimming and J lost 0 bases, with 9 bases between them. Germline V gene sequence: CDR1 LGHDT, CDR2 YNNKEL (reference sequence). CDR3 in DNA: TGTGCCAGCAGCCAGAGTGATCATAGCAATCAGCCCCAGCATTTT. This encodes CASSQSDHSNQPQHF.

V is TRBV28 and J is TRBJ2-5; D unresolved. V was cut by 7 bases and J by 1 base, with 7 bases left in between. The germline CDR1 and CDR2 sequences are MDHEN and SYDVKM. This CDR3 has 12 residues. The CDR3 protein is CASTGFQETQYF. The CDR3 DNA sequence: TGTGCCAGCACAGGTTTCCAAGAGACCCAGTACTTC.

The V call is TRBV11-1, the J call TRBJ2-1, with D maybe TRBD2 (6 bases). Trimming pared 0 bases from V and 0 bases from J, leaving 12 bases between. Germline assignment: CDR1 SGHAT and CDR2 FQDESV (reference sequence). The CDR3 has 17 residues. CDR3 bases: TGTGCCAGCAGCTTAGCGCGGGGCGGTAGCTCCTACAATGAGCAGTTCTTC. This sequence encodes CASSLARGGSSYNEQFF.